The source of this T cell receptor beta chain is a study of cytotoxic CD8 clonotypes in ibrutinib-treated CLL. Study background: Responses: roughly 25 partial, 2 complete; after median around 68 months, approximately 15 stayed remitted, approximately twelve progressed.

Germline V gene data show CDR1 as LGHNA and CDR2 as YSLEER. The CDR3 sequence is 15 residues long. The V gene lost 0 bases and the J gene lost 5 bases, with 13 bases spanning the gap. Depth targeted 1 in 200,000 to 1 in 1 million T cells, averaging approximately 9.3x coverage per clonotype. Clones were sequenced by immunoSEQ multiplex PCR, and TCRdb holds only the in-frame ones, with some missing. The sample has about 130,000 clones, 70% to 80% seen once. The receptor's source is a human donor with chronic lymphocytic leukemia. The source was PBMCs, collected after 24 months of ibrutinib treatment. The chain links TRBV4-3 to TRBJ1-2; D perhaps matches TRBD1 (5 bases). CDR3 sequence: CASSQESRVRYGYTF. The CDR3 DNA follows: TGCGCCAGCAGCCAAGAGTCCAGGGTGAGATATGGCTACACCTTC.